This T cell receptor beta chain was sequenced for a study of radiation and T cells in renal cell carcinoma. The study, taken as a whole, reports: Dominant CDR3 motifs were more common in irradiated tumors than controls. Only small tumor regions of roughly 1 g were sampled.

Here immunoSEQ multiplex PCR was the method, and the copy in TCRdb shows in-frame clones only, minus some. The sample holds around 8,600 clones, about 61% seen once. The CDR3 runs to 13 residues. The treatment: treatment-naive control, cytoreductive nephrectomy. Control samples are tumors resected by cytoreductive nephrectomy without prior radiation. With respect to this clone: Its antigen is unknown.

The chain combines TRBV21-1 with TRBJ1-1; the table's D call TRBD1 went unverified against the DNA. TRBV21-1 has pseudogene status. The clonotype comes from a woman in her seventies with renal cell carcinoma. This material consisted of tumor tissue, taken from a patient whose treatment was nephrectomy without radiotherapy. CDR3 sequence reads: CASSTPGQGKAFF. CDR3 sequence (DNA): TGTGCCAGCAGCACACCGGGACAGGGTAAAGCTTTCTTT.